Following are 3 T cell receptor beta chains from one sample sequenced in a study of blood T cell repertoires in COVID-19 (TCRdb year 2020). Library preparation employed the immunoSEQ multiplex PCR assay. TCRdb retrieved this table from immuneACCESS and kept in-frame rearrangements only. Not all clones are present; in checked studies, unresolved V genes account for under half, and no reason is known for the remainder. The sample table contains 80,000 or so clones; only one count was recorded for 65% to 85% of them. The ten largest clones capture roughly 15% of the sample. Source material: peripheral blood. The receptor set was obtained from a woman aged 80 or over with acute or convalescent COVID-19.

This rearrangement joins TRBV2 to TRBJ2-2, with a possible D match to TRBD1 (7 bases). CDR3 length: 15 amino acids. V lost 1 base, J lost 5 bases, and 11 bases lay in between. Germline CDR1 reads SNHLY; CDR2 reads FYNNEI. The DNA of the CDR3 is TGTGCCAGCAGTGAAGAGGGGGCGGGAACCGGGGAGCTGTTTTTT. Protein sequence: CASSEEGAGTGELFF. Filled out from reference TRBV2 and TRBJ2-2, the complete variable domain reads EPEVTQTPSHQVTQMGQEVILRCVPISNHLYFYWYRQILGQKVEFLVSFYNNEISEKSEIFDDQFSVERPDGSNFTLKIRSTKLEDSAMYFCASSEEGAGTGELFFGEGSRLTVL.

This clone was seen only a few times. The chain combines TRBV28 with TRBJ1-1; D call uncertain. The CDR3 is 14 residues long. Trimming took 3 bases from V and 1 from J, leaving 9 bases between them. In germline, CDR1 is MDHEN, CDR2 SYDVKM. DNA for the CDR3: TGTGCCAGCAGTTTTCCCCCACAGAACACTGAAGCTTTCTTT. Its translation is CASSFPPQNTEAFF.

The chain has TRBV9 and TRBJ1-3, with D possibly TRBD1 on 6 matching bases. The germline gives CDR1 SGDLS, CDR2 YYNGEE. V was clipped by 4 bases and J by 3 bases, with 14 bases between them. This CDR3 comprises 15 residues. The CDR3 sequence: CASSIQGSFGNTIYF. CDR3 coding DNA: TGTGCCAGCAGCATACAGGGCTCCTTTGGAAACACCATATATTTT.